A selection of T cell receptor beta chains follows, all from one sample in a study of T cells in Graves' hyperthyroidism and ophthalmopathy. TCRdb independently ran MiXCR on the multiplex PCR reads; one entry per CDR3 protein. The sample shows 300,000 to 500,000 distinct CDR3 sequences, about 14% of them seen only once. Input material: blood. Receptors originate from a man in his fifties or sixties with Graves' ophthalmopathy. Each CDR3 is given with its conserved first and last residue. The D gene is left open where the match is weak. A row's size may be missing; if present it is once, few, many or a size class.

D gene: TRBD1; V gene: TRBV28; J gene: TRBJ1-2; clone size: NA; CDR3 length: 15; CDR3 DNA: TGTGCCAGCAGTCAGCCCGGGACAGGCCAGTATGGCTACACCTTC; CDR3 protein: CASSQPGTGQYGYTF
D gene: TRBD2; V gene: TRBV30; J gene: TRBJ2-2; clone size: once; CDR3 length: 12; CDR3 DNA: TGTGCCTGCGGGAGGGGGACCGGGGAGCTGTTTTTT; CDR3 protein: CACGRGTGELFF
D gene: NA; V gene: TRBV9; J gene: TRBJ2-1; clone size: few; CDR3 length: 13; CDR3 DNA: TGTGCCAGCAGCCCCCGTTTGAGCGATGAGCAGTTCTTC; CDR3 protein: CASSPRLSDEQFF
D gene: NA; V gene: TRBV20-1; J gene: TRBJ2-3; clone size: many; CDR3 length: 13; CDR3 DNA: TGCAGTGCTAGAAGGAGTCGGACAGATACGCAGTATTTT; CDR3 protein: CSARRSRTDTQYF
D gene: TRBD2; V gene: TRBV9; J gene: TRBJ2-1; clone size: many; CDR3 length: 15; CDR3 DNA: TGTGCCAGCAGCGTAGGGGAGGGACCCCCTTATGAGCAGTTCTTC; CDR3 protein: CASSVGEGPPYEQFF
D gene: NA; V gene: TRBV2; J gene: TRBJ2-2; clone size: many; CDR3 length: 14; CDR3 DNA: TGTGCCAGCAGACCTCTGGGGTGGACCGGGGAGCTGTTTTTT; CDR3 protein: CASRPLGWTGELFF
D gene: TRBD1; V gene: TRBV27; J gene: TRBJ2-5; clone size: many; CDR3 length: 16; CDR3 DNA: TGTGCCAGCAGTTTACGAAACCGGGACAGTAGGTGGACCCAGTACTTC; CDR3 protein: CASSLRNRDSRWTQYF
D gene: NA; V gene: TRBV19; J gene: TRBJ1-5; clone size: many; CDR3 length: 13; CDR3 DNA: TGTGCCAGTATGGGGGGGCGCGGGCAGCCCCAGCATTTT; CDR3 protein: CASMGGRGQPQHF
D gene: TRBD2; V gene: TRBV19; J gene: TRBJ2-3; clone size: few; CDR3 length: 19; CDR3 DNA: TGTGCCAGTAGCACCAAACTTACCGGGACTAGCACAAGCACAGATACGCAGTATTTT; CDR3 protein: CASSTKLTGTSTSTDTQYF
D gene: NA; V gene: TRBV7-9; J gene: TRBJ1-2; clone size: many; CDR3 length: 14; CDR3 DNA: TGTGCCAGCAGCTTAACCGAAGGGACCTATGGCTACACCTTC; CDR3 protein: CASSLTEGTYGYTF
D gene: TRBD1; V gene: TRBV7-9; J gene: TRBJ2-1; clone size: many; CDR3 length: 16; CDR3 DNA: TGTGCCAGCAGCGAACTCAACCGTCACAGGGGGAATGAGCAGTTCTTC; CDR3 protein: CASSELNRHRGNEQFF
D gene: NA; V gene: TRBV19; J gene: TRBJ2-5; clone size: NA; CDR3 length: 12; CDR3 DNA: TGTGCCAGTAGTTCTGAGATGGAGACCCAGTACTTC; CDR3 protein: CASSSEMETQYF
D gene: TRBD2; V gene: TRBV27; J gene: TRBJ2-1; clone size: many; CDR3 length: 18; CDR3 DNA: TGTGCCAGCAGTTTAACCTTCGCGCTAGCGGGAAACTACAATGAGCAGTTCTTC; CDR3 protein: CASSLTFALAGNYNEQFF
D gene: NA; V gene: TRBV6-6; J gene: TRBJ1-1; clone size: few; CDR3 length: 13; CDR3 DNA: TGTGCCAGCAGTTACAGGCCCATATGGGGGGCTTTCTTT; CDR3 protein: CASSYRPIWGAFF
D gene: NA; V gene: TRBV7-3; J gene: TRBJ1-2; clone size: NA; CDR3 length: 14; CDR3 DNA: TGTGCCAGCAGCCCCTTGGGGGGGGAGAGAGGCTACACCTTC; CDR3 protein: CASSPLGGERGYTF
D gene: TRBD1; V gene: TRBV30; J gene: TRBJ2-1; clone size: many; CDR3 length: 13; CDR3 DNA: TGTGCCTGGAGTTCCTCAGGGGGCGTTGAGCAGTTCTTC; CDR3 protein: CAWSSSGGVEQFF
D gene: TRBD1; V gene: TRBV11-2; J gene: TRBJ1-2; clone size: many; CDR3 length: 14; CDR3 DNA: TGTGCCAGCAGCCGGGACAGAAGGTCCTATGGCTACACCTTC; CDR3 protein: CASSRDRRSYGYTF
D gene: NA; V gene: TRBV5-1; J gene: TRBJ2-4; clone size: many; CDR3 length: 14; CDR3 DNA: TGCGCCAGCAGCTTGGAACCCCTCGCGGGCATTCAGTACTTC; CDR3 protein: CASSLEPLAGIQYF
D gene: TRBD2; V gene: TRBV28; J gene: TRBJ2-7; clone size: many; CDR3 length: 16; CDR3 DNA: TGTGCCAGCAGACCCCGGGGTAGCGGGAGCTCCTACGAGCAGTACTTC; CDR3 protein: CASRPRGSGSSYEQYF
D gene: NA; V gene: TRBV20-1; J gene: TRBJ2-7; clone size: many; CDR3 length: 12; CDR3 DNA: TGCAGTGCAATAGGGACTTTTTACGAGCAGTACTTC; CDR3 protein: CSAIGTFYEQYF
D gene: NA; V gene: TRBV30; J gene: TRBJ2-7; clone size: many; CDR3 length: 14; CDR3 DNA: TGTGCCTGGAGTGTAGGCGGACCCCTCCACGAGCAGTACTTC; CDR3 protein: CAWSVGGPLHEQYF
D gene: TRBD2; V gene: TRBV20-1; J gene: TRBJ2-1; clone size: many; CDR3 length: 14; CDR3 DNA: TGCAGTGCTAGACTAGCGGGAGCCTACAATGAGCAGTTCTTC; CDR3 protein: CSARLAGAYNEQFF
D gene: NA; V gene: TRBV24-1; J gene: TRBJ1-1; clone size: NA; CDR3 length: 12; CDR3 DNA: TGTGCCACCAGGGACTCGAACACTGAAGCTTTCTTT; CDR3 protein: CATRDSNTEAFF
D gene: NA; V gene: TRBV27; J gene: TRBJ2-3; clone size: NA; CDR3 length: 19; CDR3 DNA: TGTGCCAGCAGTTTATGGGGGGATAGCGGCCCATTACATCCAGATACGCAGTATTTT; CDR3 protein: CASSLWGDSGPLHPDTQYF
D gene: NA; V gene: TRBV3-1; J gene: TRBJ1-2; clone size: many; CDR3 length: 15; CDR3 DNA: TGTGCCAGCAGCCCCAGCCGTCGGGCTAACTATGGCTACACCTTC; CDR3 protein: CASSPSRRANYGYTF
D gene: TRBD1; V gene: TRBV12-3/TRBV12-4; J gene: TRBJ1-1; clone size: many; CDR3 length: 13; CDR3 DNA: TGTGCCAGCAGTCCAGACAGGGACACTGAAGCTTTCTTT; CDR3 protein: CASSPDRDTEAFF
D gene: NA; V gene: TRBV3-1; J gene: TRBJ2-3; clone size: many; CDR3 length: 12; CDR3 DNA: TGTGCCAGCAGCCAAGTTCGAGATACGCAGTATTTT; CDR3 protein: CASSQVRDTQYF
D gene: TRBD2; V gene: TRBV29-1; J gene: TRBJ2-3; clone size: many; CDR3 length: 15; CDR3 DNA: TGCAGCGTTGAAGGTGCGGGAGGGGGCACAGATACGCAGTATTTT; CDR3 protein: CSVEGAGGGTDTQYF
D gene: TRBD2; V gene: TRBV10-3; J gene: TRBJ2-1; clone size: NA; CDR3 length: 16; CDR3 DNA: TGTGCCATCGCTGGTAGCGGGAGGAGCTCCTACAATGAGCAGTTCTTC; CDR3 protein: CAIAGSGRSSYNEQFF
D gene: NA; V gene: TRBV27; J gene: TRBJ1-2; clone size: few; CDR3 length: 16; CDR3 DNA: TGTGCCAGCAGTTTAATTGGCGTTCGGGGGGCGGATGGCTACACCTTC; CDR3 protein: CASSLIGVRGADGYTF
D gene: TRBD2; V gene: TRBV5-1; J gene: TRBJ2-7; clone size: few; CDR3 length: 16; CDR3 DNA: TGCGCCAGCAGCACATCCGGGACTAGCAACTCCTACGAGCAGTACTTC; CDR3 protein: CASSTSGTSNSYEQYF
D gene: NA; V gene: TRBV5-8; J gene: TRBJ1-1; clone size: many; CDR3 length: 15; CDR3 DNA: TGTGCCAGCAGCTTGGCCCGGACACTCTACACTGAAGCTTTCTTT; CDR3 protein: CASSLARTLYTEAFF
D gene: NA; V gene: TRBV9; J gene: TRBJ2-5; clone size: few; CDR3 length: 12; CDR3 DNA: TGTGCCAGCAGCGTAGGAGAGGGGGAACCGTACTTC; CDR3 protein: CASSVGEGEPYF
D gene: TRBD1; V gene: TRBV9; J gene: TRBJ1-1; clone size: many; CDR3 length: 15; CDR3 DNA: TGTGCCAGCAGCGGGAACAGGGGGCGGTTCACTGAAGCTTTCTTT; CDR3 protein: CASSGNRGRFTEAFF
D gene: TRBD1; V gene: TRBV9; J gene: TRBJ2-7; clone size: few; CDR3 length: 14; CDR3 DNA: TGTGCCAGCAGTGTAGGGACAGGGAAGTCCGAGCAGTACTTC; CDR3 protein: CASSVGTGKSEQYF
D gene: NA; V gene: TRBV5-1; J gene: TRBJ1-5; clone size: few; CDR3 length: 13; CDR3 DNA: TGCGCCAGCAGCTTGGATCAGGGTCAGCCCCAGCATTTT; CDR3 protein: CASSLDQGQPQHF
D gene: NA; V gene: TRBV12-3/TRBV12-4; J gene: TRBJ2-1; clone size: many; CDR3 length: 14; CDR3 DNA: TGTGCCAGCTTCCAGGCAGGGGGGAGCGATGAGCAGTTCTTC; CDR3 protein: CASFQAGGSDEQFF
D gene: NA; V gene: TRBV4-1; J gene: TRBJ1-1; clone size: many; CDR3 length: 16; CDR3 DNA: TGCGCCAGCAGCGACCGGGACGGCTTTTTGAACACTGAAGCTTTCTTT; CDR3 protein: CASSDRDGFLNTEAFF